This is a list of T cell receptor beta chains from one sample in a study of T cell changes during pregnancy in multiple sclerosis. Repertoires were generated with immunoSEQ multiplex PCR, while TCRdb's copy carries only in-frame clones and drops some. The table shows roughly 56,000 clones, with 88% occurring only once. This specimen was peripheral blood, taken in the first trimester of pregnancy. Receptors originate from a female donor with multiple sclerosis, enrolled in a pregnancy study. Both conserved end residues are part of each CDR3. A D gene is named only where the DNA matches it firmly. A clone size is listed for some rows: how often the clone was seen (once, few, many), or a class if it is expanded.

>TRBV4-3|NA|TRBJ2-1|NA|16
TGCGCCAGCAGCCAAGATCCCACTAGTCGGGACAATGAGCAGTTCTTC
CASSQDPTSRDNEQFF
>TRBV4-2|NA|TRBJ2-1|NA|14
TGTGCCAGCTCTAGGGAGACTAGTCAGAATGAGCAGTTCTTC
CASSRETSQNEQFF
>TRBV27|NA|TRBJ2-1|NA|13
TGTGCCAGCAGTTTGCAAGGGGCGCATGAGCAGTTCTTC
CASSLQGAHEQFF
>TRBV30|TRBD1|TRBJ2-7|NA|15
TGTGCCTGGAGTCTGTACGGACAGGGATGGAACGAGCAGTACTTC
CAWSLYGQGWNEQYF
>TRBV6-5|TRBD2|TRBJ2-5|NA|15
TGTGCCAGCAGTTCTGCTAGCGGGAGGGTAGAGACCCAGTACTTC
CASSSASGRVETQYF
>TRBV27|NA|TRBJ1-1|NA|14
TGTGCCAGCACCCCCAGACCGGAGGGCACTGAAGCTTTCTTT
CASTPRPEGTEAFF
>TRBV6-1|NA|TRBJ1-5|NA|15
TGTGCCAGCAGTGAATGGTCGGAGCGCAATCAGCCCCAGCATTTT
CASSEWSERNQPQHF
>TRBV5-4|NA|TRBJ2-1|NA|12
TGTGCCAGCAGCTCCCTAACCGATGAGCAGTTCTTC
CASSSLTDEQFF
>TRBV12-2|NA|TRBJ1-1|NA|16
TGTGCAAGTCGCTTAGCATCCACGGAGGGGGCCACTGAAGCTTTCTTT
CASRLASTEGATEAFF
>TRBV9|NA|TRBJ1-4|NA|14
TGTGCCAGCAGTGGCCAGGGGTTAGGTGAAAAACTGTTTTTT
CASSGQGLGEKLFF
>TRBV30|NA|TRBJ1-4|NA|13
TGTGCCTGGATCCCACTCTCGGGAGAAAAACTGTTTTTT
CAWIPLSGEKLFF
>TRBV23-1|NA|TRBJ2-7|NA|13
TGCGCCAGCAGTCAATCGTTGAGCTACGAGCAGTACTTC
CASSQSLSYEQYF
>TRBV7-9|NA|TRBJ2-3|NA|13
TGTGCCAGCAGCTTAGTTGGGGGGGATACGCAGTATTTT
CASSLVGGDTQYF
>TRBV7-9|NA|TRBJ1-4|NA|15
TGTGCCAGCAGCTTCCAGGGTACGGCGAATGAAAAACTGTTTTTT
CASSFQGTANEKLFF
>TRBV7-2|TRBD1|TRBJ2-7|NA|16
TGTGCCAGCAGCTTATCCGGGACAGGGCGCTCCTACGAGCAGTACTTC
CASSLSGTGRSYEQYF
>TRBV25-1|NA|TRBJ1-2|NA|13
TGTGCCAGCACCGGGACATTGAGCTATGGCTACACCTTC
CASTGTLSYGYTF
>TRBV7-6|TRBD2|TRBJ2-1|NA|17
TGTGCCAGCAGCCCCTTTGCACTAGCGAGCTCCTACAATGAGCAGTTCTTC
CASSPFALASSYNEQFF
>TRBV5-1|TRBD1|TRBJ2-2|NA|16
TGCGCCAGCAGCTTGGCAGGGACAGGGAACACCGGGGAGCTGTTTTTT
CASSLAGTGNTGELFF
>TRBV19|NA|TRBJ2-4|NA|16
TGTGCCAGTAGTATAGCACAGCCGATAGCCAAAAACATTCAGTACTTC
CASSIAQPIAKNIQYF
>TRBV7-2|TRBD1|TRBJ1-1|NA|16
TGTGCCAGCAGCTTAGCGCAGGGACAGTGGAACACTGAAGCTTTCTTT
CASSLAQGQWNTEAFF
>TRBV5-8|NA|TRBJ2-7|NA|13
TGTGCCAGCAGCTTGGTTGCAGGGATAGGGCAGTACTTC
CASSLVAGIGQYF
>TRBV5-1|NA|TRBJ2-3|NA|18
TGCGCCAGCAGCTTGGGGATCTTTAGCGCCCCAAGCACAGATACGCAGTATTTT
CASSLGIFSAPSTDTQYF
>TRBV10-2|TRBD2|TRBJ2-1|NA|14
TGCGCCAGCAGTGATGGACTAGCTAGTCATGAGCAGTTCTTC
CASSDGLASHEQFF
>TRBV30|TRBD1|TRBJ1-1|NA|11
TGTGCCGCGGACAGGGGCACTGAAGCTTTCTTT
CAADRGTEAFF
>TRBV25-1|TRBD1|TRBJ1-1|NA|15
TGTGCCAGCAGTGATTCACAGGGGGTGAGCACTGAAGCTTTCTTT
CASSDSQGVSTEAFF
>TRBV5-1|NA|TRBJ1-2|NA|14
TGCGCCAGCAGCTTGGGAACTGGTAACTATGGCTACACCTTC
CASSLGTGNYGYTF
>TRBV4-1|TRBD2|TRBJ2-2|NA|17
TGCGCCAGCAGCCCAGCATCGGGACTAGGTACCCCCGGGGAGCTGTTTTTT
CASSPASGLGTPGELFF
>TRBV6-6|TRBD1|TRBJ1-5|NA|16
TGTGCCAGCAGTCAACGGGACAGGTCCTATTATCAGCCCCAGCATTTT
CASSQRDRSYYQPQHF
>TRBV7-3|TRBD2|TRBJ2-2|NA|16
TGTGCCAGCAGCTTAAACCCGGGAGGGAACACCGGGGAGCTGTTTTTT
CASSLNPGGNTGELFF
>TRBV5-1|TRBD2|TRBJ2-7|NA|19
TGCGCCAGCAGCTACCCCTCCGGGACTCCTGGACTAGCGGGAGCGCAGCAGTACTTC
CASSYPSGTPGLAGAQQYF
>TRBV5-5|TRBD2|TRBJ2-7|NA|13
TGTGCCAGCAGCCCTAGACTAGCGGGAGATCTGTACTTC
CASSPRLAGDLYF
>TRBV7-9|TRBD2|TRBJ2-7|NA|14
TGTGCCAGCAGCTTAGGGACTAGCTTCAACGAGCAGTACTTC
CASSLGTSFNEQYF
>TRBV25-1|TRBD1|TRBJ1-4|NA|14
TGTGCCAGCAGCACCGACAGGGGCGGTGAAAAACTGTTTTTT
CASSTDRGGEKLFF
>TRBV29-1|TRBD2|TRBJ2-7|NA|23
TGCAGCGTTGCAAGGGGCTCTAATAATCGACACACCCCACTAGCGGGAGGGTTTTACGAGCAGTACTTC
CSVARGSNNRHTPLAGGFYEQYF
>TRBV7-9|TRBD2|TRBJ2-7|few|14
TGTGCCAGCAGCTCATTGGGACTAGTCGACGAGCAGTACTTC
CASSSLGLVDEQYF
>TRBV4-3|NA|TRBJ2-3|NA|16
TGCGCCAGCAGCCAAGATAGGGGATTTAGGTCGGGTACGCAGTATTTT
CASSQDRGFRSGTQYF
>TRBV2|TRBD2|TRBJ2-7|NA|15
TGTGCCAGCAGTCCAAGGACTAGCGGGACATACGAGCAGTACTTC
CASSPRTSGTYEQYF
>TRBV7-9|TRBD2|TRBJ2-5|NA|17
TGTGCCAGCAGCTTAGACACCGGGAGGGAGTCTCGGGAGACCCAGTACTTC
CASSLDTGRESRETQYF
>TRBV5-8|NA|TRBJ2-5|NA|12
TGTGCCAGCAGCCCCCAGCAAGAGACCCAGTACTTC
CASSPQQETQYF
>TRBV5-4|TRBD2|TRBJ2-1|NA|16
TGTGCCAGCAGCTTGGAGAGCGGGAGCTCCTACAATGAGCAGTTCTTC
CASSLESGSSYNEQFF
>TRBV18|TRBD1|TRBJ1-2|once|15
TGTGCCAGCTCACCAGTGACAGGGGGCAACTATGGCTACACCTTC
CASSPVTGGNYGYTF
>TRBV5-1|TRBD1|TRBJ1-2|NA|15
TGCGCCAGCAGCTTCGGACAGGGGGCGCGAGATGGCTACACCTTC
CASSFGQGARDGYTF
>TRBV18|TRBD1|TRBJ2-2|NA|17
TGTGCCAGCTCACCCCCCGGGACAGGACTGAGGACCGGGGAGCTGTTTTTT
CASSPPGTGLRTGELFF
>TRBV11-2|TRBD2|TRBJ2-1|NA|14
TGTGCCAGCAGCTCCGGGACTATTTACAATGAGCAGTTCTTC
CASSSGTIYNEQFF
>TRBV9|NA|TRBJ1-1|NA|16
TGTGCCAGCAGCCCACAAAGGGGTAACATGAACACTGAAGCTTTCTTT
CASSPQRGNMNTEAFF
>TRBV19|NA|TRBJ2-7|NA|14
TGTGCCAGTGCCTCTGGGACATCATCCTACGAGCAGTACTTC
CASASGTSSYEQYF
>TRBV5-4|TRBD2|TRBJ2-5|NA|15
TGTGCCAGCAGCCCTAGACTAGCAGACCAAGAGACCCAGTACTTC
CASSPRLADQETQYF
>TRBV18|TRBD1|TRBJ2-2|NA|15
TGTGCCAGCTCCAAAGGACAGGGGAGCACCGGGGAGCTGTTTTTT
CASSKGQGSTGELFF
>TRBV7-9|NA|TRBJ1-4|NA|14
TGTGCCAGCAGCCTCGGACAGCAGAATGAAAAACTGTTTTTT
CASSLGQQNEKLFF
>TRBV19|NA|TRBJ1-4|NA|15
TGTGCCAGTAGTATAGGGGCCGCAACTAATGAAAAACTGTTTTTT
CASSIGAATNEKLFF
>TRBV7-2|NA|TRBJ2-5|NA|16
TGTGCCAGCAGCTTAGGGTGGGCCAGGGCATCGGAGACCCAGTACTTC
CASSLGWARASETQYF
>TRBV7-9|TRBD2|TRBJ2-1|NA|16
TGTGCCAGCAGCTTAAAACTAGCGGTCCGCTACAATGAGCAGTTCTTC
CASSLKLAVRYNEQFF
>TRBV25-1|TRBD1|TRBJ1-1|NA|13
TGTGCCAGCAGTACAGGGGTTAACACTGAAGCTTTCTTT
CASSTGVNTEAFF
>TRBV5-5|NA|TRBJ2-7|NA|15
TGTGCCAGCAGCGATCCACCGCAGGGTATTCACGAGCAGTACTTC
CASSDPPQGIHEQYF
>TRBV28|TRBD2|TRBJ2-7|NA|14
TGTGCCAGCAGTTTAGGGGGAGGGGTAAACGAGCAGTACTTC
CASSLGGGVNEQYF
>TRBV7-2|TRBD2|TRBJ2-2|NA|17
TGTGCCAGCAGCTTAGCCAAGACTAGCGGGAGTTCCGGGGAGCTGTTTTTT
CASSLAKTSGSSGELFF